This T cell receptor (beta chain) was recorded in a study of cytomegalovirus exposure and HLA in healthy donors. Study details: Early released data comprised some 85 million unique TCRs from HLA-typed donors.

CDR3 length equals 14 residues. CDR1 is MNHEY, CDR2 SMNVEV, per germline (reference sequence). V dropped 6 bases and J dropped 2; count of bases not matched to a gene: 4. The PCR used 60 Vbeta and 13 Jbeta primers. Using immunoSEQ multiplex PCR, the repertoire was profiled, and TCRdb retains in-frame clones only, with some absent. The table lists some 150,000 clones, approximately 86% of them singletons. This clone was counted between two and nine times. The sample was PBMCs. The TCR sequence derives from a male donor in good health and CMV-seronegative. V usage is TRBV27 and J usage is TRBJ2-7, with 10 bases lining up with TRBD1. DNA for the CDR3: TGTGCCAGCAGGTTGACAGGGGGCCCCTACGAGCAGTACTTC. Translation gives CASRLTGGPYEQYF.